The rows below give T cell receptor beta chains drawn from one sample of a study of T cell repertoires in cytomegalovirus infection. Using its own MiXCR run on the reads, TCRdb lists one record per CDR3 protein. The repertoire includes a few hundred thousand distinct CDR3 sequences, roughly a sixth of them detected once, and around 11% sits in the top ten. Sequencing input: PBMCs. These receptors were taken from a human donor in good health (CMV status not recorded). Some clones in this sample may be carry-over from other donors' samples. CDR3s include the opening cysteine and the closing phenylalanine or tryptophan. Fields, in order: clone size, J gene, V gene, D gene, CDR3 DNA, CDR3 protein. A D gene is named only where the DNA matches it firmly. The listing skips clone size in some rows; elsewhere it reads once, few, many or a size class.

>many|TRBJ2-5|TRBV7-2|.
TGTGCCAGCAGCTTAGCGCCTGGGGGACAGACCCAGTACTTC
CASSLAPGGQTQYF
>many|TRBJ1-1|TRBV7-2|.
TGTGCCAGCAGCTTAGCCAGGGAAGCTTTCTTT
CASSLAREAFF
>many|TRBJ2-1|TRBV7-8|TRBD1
TGTGCCAGCAGCTTGCAGGGGGTGGCCTACAATGAGCAGTTCTTC
CASSLQGVAYNEQFF
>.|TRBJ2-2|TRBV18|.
TGTGCCAGCTCACCACGGGTAGCGGCGGGCACCGGGGAGCTGTTTTTT
CASSPRVAAGTGELFF
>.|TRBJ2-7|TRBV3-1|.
TGTGCCAGCAGGGGCCCTACCTACGAGCAGTACTTC
CASRGPTYEQYF
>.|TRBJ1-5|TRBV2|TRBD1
TGTGCCAGCAGTGGAGGACAGGGAAAGCAGCCCCAGCATTTT
CASSGGQGKQPQHF
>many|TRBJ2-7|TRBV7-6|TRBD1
TGTGCCAGCAGCAGACCGACAGGGGGTTCCTACGAGCAGTACTTC
CASSRPTGGSYEQYF
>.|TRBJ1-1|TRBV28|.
TGTGCCAGTTCCTTAAGGGTTTCGGTAGCTTTCTTT
CASSLRVSVAFF
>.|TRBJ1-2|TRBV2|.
TGTGCCAGCAGCGCAGGCAGCCTCTATGGCTACACCTTC
CASSAGSLYGYTF
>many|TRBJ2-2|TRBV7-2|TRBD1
TGTGCCAGCAGCTCCCAACCGACAGGGGTGGACACCGGGGAGCTGTTTTTT
CASSSQPTGVDTGELFF
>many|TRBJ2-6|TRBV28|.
TGTGCCAGTCGCAACGGGGGGCCCCGAGTCTCTGGGGCCAACGTCCTGACTTTC
CASRNGGPRVSGANVLTF
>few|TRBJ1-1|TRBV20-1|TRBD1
TGCAGTGCTACCGGGACAGGGTACGAGATGAACACTGAAGCTTTCTTT
CSATGTGYEMNTEAFF
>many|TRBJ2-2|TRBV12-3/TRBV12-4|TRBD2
TGTGCCAGCAGTTTCGTAGCGGGTAACCCCGGGGAGCTGTTTTTT
CASSFVAGNPGELFF
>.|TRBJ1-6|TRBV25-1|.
TGTGCCAGCAGTGAATCTCGTTGGGATTCACCCCTCCACTTT
CASSESRWDSPLHF
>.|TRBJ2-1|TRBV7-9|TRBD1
TGTGCCAGCAGCCCGGGACAGCCATCCCATGAGCAGTTCTTC
CASSPGQPSHEQFF
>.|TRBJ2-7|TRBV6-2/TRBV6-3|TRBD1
TGTGCCAGCAGCCCCGGGACAGCGATTACCTACGAGCAGTACTTC
CASSPGTAITYEQYF
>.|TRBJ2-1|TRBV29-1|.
TGCAGCGTTGAAGACCCCCTCCGGGGGAATGAGCAGTTCTTC
CSVEDPLRGNEQFF
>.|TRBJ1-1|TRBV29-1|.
TGCAGCGTTGATGTGGGGGCGAACACTGAAGCTTTCTTT
CSVDVGANTEAFF
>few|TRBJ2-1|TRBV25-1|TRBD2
TGTGCCAGCAGTACTAGCGGGGGTTACAATGAGCAGTTCTTC
CASSTSGGYNEQFF
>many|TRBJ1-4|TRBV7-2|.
TGTGCCAGCAGGGTAGACAGCTATAATGAAAAACTGTTTTTT
CASRVDSYNEKLFF
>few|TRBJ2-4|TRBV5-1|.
TGCGCCAGCAGCTCGGGCGCCGCTCGTGCCAAAAACATTCAGTACTTC
CASSSGAARAKNIQYF
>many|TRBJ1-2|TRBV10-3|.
TGTGCCATCAGTGAACGGGGGACACACTATACCCCTCCCTATGGCTACACCTTC
CAISERGTHYTPPYGYTF
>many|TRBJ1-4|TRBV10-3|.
TGTGCCATCAGTGAGTCGGGGACGGGTACGAGGAGATTAGAAAAACTGTTTTTT
CAISESGTGTRRLEKLFF
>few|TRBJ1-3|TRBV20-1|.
TGCAGTGCCGCTCGATCGAGCTCTGGAAACACCATATATTTT
CSAARSSSGNTIYF
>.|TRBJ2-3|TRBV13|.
TGTGCCAGCAGCAGGCGACCTGACACAGATACGCAGTATTTT
CASSRRPDTDTQYF
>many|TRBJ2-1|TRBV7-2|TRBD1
TGTGCCAGCAGCTTATCCCTTACAGGGGACGTGCAGTTCTTC
CASSLSLTGDVQFF
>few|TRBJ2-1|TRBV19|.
TGTGCCAGTAGTACCTCGGGGGACTCCTACAATGAGCAGTTCTTC
CASSTSGDSYNEQFF
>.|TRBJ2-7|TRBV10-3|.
TGTGCCATCAGTGAGTCTGCAGGAGAGACCTACGAGCAGTACTTC
CAISESAGETYEQYF
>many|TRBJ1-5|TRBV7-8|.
TGTGCCAGCAGCTTAGTATCCCCAGGGGATCAGCCCCAGCATTTT
CASSLVSPGDQPQHF
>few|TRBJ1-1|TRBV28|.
TGTGCCAGCAGCACCCCCTATAAAGTGGGCACTGAAGCTTTCTTT
CASSTPYKVGTEAFF
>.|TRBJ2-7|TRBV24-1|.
TGTGCCACCAGTGACCCCGGGTCCTCCTACGAGCAGTACTTC
CATSDPGSSYEQYF
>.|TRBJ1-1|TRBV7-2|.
TGTGCCAGCAGCCCGACGGGGGTCATGAACACTGAAGCTTTCTTT
CASSPTGVMNTEAFF
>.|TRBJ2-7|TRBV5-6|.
TGTGCCAGCAGCTTGCTACCGATTCGATCCTACGAGCAGTACTTC
CASSLLPIRSYEQYF
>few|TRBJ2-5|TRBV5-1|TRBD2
TGCGCCAGCAGCAGCTCTAGCGGGGTGAACCAAGAGACCCAGTACTTC
CASSSSSGVNQETQYF
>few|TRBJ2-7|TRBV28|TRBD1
TGTGCCACCTCCCCTTCCGGGACAGGCGACTACGAGCAGTACTTC
CATSPSGTGDYEQYF
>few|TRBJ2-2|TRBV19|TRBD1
TGTGCCAGTAGTATACAGGGGGCGAACACCGGGGAGCTGTTTTTT
CASSIQGANTGELFF
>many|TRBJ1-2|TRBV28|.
TGTGCCAGCAGACGGGACACATCTAACTATGGCTACACCTTC
CASRRDTSNYGYTF
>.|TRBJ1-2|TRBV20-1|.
TGCAGTGCCGTCACCCCAGAAAGCTATGGCTACACCTTC
CSAVTPESYGYTF
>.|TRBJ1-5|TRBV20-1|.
TGCAGTGCTAGAGGCTACAGGGTTCTAGGGCAGCCCCAGCATTTT
CSARGYRVLGQPQHF
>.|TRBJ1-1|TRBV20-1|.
TGCAGTGCTAGAGAAGGGTCCATGAACACTGAAGCTTTCTTT
CSAREGSMNTEAFF
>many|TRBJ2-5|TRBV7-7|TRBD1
TGTGCTAGCACCCAAATTGGGACAGGGAGCGAGACCCAGTACTTC
CASTQIGTGSETQYF
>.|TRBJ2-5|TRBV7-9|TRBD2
TGTGCCAGCAGACAATCGGGGGGGACCGAGACCCAGTACTTC
CASRQSGGTETQYF
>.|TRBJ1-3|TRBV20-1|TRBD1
TGCAGTGCTATCGGGGACAGTTCTGGAAACACCATATATTTT
CSAIGDSSGNTIYF
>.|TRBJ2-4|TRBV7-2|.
TGTGCCAGCAGCTCGCATCGACAGCTAGCCAAAAACATTCAGTACTTC
CASSSHRQLAKNIQYF
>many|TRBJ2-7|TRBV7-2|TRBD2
TGTGCCAGCAGCCTGGGACTAGCGGCCTCCTACGAGCAGTACTTC
CASSLGLAASYEQYF
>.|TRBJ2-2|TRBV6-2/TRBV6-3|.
TGTGCCAGCAACGATGTGAACACCGGGGAGCTGTTTTTT
CASNDVNTGELFF
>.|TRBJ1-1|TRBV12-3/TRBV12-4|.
TGTGCCAGCAGTTCCCTGGGGGGGCCGAACACTGAAGCTTTCTTT
CASSSLGGPNTEAFF
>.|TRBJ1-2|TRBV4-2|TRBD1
TGTGCCAGCAGCCCAGGACAGGGGGCCTGGGGGCCCATCTATGGCTACACCTTC
CASSPGQGAWGPIYGYTF
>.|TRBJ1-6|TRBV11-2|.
TGTGCCAGCAGCACCCGGGTCTTCCGGGGTTCACCCCTCCACTTT
CASSTRVFRGSPLHF
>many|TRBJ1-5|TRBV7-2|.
TGTGCCAGCAGCTTAGGGCAGAATAGCAATCAGCCCCAGCATTTT
CASSLGQNSNQPQHF
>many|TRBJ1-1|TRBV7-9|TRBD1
TGTGCCAGCAGCTTGGGGGACAGGTATAACACTGAAGCTTTCTTT
CASSLGDRYNTEAFF
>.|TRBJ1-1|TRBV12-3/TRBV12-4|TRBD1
TGTGCCAGCATTGAGGGGGCGAGAGATGAAGCTTTCTTT
CASIEGARDEAFF
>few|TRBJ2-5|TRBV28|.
TGTGCCAGCTGCGGAAGGCCCCAAGAGACCCAGTACTTC
CASCGRPQETQYF